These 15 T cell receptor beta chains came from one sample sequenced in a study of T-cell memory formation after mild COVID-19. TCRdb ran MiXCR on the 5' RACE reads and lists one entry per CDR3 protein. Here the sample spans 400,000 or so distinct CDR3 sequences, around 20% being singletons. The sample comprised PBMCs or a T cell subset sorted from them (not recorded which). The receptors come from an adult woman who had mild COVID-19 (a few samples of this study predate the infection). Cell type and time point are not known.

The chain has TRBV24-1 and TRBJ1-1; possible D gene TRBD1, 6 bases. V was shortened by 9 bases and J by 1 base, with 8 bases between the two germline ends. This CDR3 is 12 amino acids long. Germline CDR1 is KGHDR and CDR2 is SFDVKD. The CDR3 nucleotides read TGTGCCACCGGACAGACGAACACTGAAGCTTTCTTT. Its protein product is CATGQTNTEAFF.

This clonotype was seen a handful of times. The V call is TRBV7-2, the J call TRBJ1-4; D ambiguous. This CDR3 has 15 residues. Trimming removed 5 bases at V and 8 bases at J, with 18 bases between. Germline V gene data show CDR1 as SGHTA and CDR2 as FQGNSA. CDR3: CASSPNRTPGEKLFF. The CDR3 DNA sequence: TGTGCCAGCAGCCCCAATAGAACCCCGGGGGAAAAACTGTTTTTT.

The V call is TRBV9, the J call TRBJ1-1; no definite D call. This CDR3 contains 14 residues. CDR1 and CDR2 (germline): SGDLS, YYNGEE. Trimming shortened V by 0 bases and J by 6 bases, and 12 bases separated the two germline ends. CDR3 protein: CASSVATGSPEAFF. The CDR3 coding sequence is TGTGCCAGCAGCGTAGCTACGGGGTCCCCTGAAGCTTTCTTT. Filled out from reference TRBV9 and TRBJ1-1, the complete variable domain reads DSGVTQTPKHLITATGQRVTLRCSPRSGDLSVYWYQQSLDQGLQFLIQYYNGEERAKGNILERFSAQQFPDLHSELNLSSLELGDSALYFCASSVATGSPEAFFGQGTRLTVV.

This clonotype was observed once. The chain's CDR3 is CASSPLGQLVYEQYF. CDR3 DNA: TGTGCCAGCAGCCCGCTAGGCCAGCTGGTCTACGAGCAGTACTTC. The J gene is TRBJ2-7, the V gene TRBV14; D call uncertain. Germline V lookup: CDR1 SGHDN, CDR2 FVKESK. The CDR3 length is 15 residues. V was cut by 4 bases and J by 3 bases, with 16 bases left in between.

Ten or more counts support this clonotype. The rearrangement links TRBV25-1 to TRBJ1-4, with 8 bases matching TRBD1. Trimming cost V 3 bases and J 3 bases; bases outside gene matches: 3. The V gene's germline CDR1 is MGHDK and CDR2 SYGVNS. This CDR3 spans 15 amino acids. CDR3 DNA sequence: TGTGCCAGCAGTGACGGACAGGGAGCTAATGAAAAACTGTTTTTT. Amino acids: CASSDGQGANEKLFF.

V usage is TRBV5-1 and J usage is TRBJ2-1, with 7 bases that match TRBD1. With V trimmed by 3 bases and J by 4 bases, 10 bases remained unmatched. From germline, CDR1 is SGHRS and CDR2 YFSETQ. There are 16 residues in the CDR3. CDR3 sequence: CASSSWDSHTYNEQFF. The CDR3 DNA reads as TGCGCCAGCAGCTCGTGGGACAGCCACACATACAATGAGCAGTTCTTC.

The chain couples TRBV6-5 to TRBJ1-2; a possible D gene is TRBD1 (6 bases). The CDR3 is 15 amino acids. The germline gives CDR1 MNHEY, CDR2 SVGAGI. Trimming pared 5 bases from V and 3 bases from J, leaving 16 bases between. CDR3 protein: CASSPRPGGDYGYTF. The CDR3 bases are TGTGCCAGCAGTCCTCGTCCGGGGGGCGACTATGGCTACACCTTC.

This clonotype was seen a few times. The chain's CDR3 is CATRPSGSSYNEQFF. The CDR3 DNA follows: TGTGCCACCAGACCTAGCGGTAGCTCCTACAATGAGCAGTTCTTC. The chain is built from TRBV24-1 and TRBJ2-1, with TRBD2 matching 7 bases. The V gene end was trimmed by 7 bases and the J gene end by 0 bases; junction bases not matched to a gene: 5. This CDR3 is built from 15 residues. Germline V gene lookup returns CDR1 KGHDR and CDR2 SFDVKD.

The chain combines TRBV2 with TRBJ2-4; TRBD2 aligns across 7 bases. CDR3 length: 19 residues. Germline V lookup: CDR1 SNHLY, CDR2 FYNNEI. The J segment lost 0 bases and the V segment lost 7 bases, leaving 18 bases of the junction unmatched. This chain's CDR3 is CASTPLGRSGILAKNIQYF. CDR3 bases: TGTGCCAGCACCCCCCTCGGGAGAAGCGGGATCCTAGCCAAAAACATTCAGTACTTC.

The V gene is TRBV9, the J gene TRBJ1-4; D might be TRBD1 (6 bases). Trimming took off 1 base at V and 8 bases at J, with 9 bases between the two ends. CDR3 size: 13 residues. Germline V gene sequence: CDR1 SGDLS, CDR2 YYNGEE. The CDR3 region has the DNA TGTGCCAGCAGCGTATCGGACAGCGAAAAACTGTTTTTT. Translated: CASSVSDSEKLFF.

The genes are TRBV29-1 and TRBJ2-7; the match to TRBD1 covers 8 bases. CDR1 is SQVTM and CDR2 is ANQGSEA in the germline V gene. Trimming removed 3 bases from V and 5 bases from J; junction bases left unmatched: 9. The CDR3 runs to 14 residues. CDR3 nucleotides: TGCAGCGTTGAGGGGGACAGGTCCTTGGACGAGCAGTACTTC. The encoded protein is CSVEGDRSLDEQYF.

CDR3 nucleotide sequence: TGTGCCTGGAGCCGAAGGGGCGGCCTAAACTATGGCTACACCTTC. Translating it yields CAWSRRGGLNYGYTF. The chain employs TRBV30 and TRBJ1-2; weak D call: TRBD1 (5 bases). The CDR3 runs to 15 residues. V was pared by 3 bases and J by 2 bases, with 16 bases between. CDR1 and CDR2 from the germline V gene are GTSNPN and SVGIG (reference sequence).

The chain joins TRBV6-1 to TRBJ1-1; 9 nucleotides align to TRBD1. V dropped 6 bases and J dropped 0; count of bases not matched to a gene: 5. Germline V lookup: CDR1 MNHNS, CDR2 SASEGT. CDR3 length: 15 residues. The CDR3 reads CASRFRTGVNTEAFF. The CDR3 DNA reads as TGTGCCAGCAGATTCCGGACAGGGGTGAACACTGAAGCTTTCTTT.

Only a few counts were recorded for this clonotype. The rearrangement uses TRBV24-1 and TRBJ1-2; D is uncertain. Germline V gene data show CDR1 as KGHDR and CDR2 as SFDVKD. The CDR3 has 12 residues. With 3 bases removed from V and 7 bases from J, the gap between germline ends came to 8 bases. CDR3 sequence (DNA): TGTGCCACCAGTGATGAGTTAAGTGGCTACACCTTC. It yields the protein CATSDELSGYTF.

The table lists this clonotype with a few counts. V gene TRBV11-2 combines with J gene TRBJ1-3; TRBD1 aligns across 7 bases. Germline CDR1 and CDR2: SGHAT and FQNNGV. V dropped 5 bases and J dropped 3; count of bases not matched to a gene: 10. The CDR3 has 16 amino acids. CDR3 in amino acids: CASSVDRVSFGNTIYF. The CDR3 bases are TGTGCCAGCAGCGTCGACAGGGTCTCGTTTGGAAACACCATATATTTT.